The 16 T cell receptor beta chains presented below share a single source sample, sequenced in a study of blood T cell repertoires in COVID-19 (TCRdb year 2020). Library preparation used the immunoSEQ multiplex PCR assay. TCRdb took this table from immuneACCESS and kept in-frame rearrangements with V and J called. Such tables lack part of the clones; where checked against another copy, unresolved V genes explain under half of the gap, and the rest is unexplained. Counted in this sample were about 280,000 clones; approximately 90% of them appeared once. The ten largest clones represent 4.1% of the sample. The material sequenced was PBMCs or T cells enriched from blood (not recorded which). The receptors stem from a woman under 40 with acute COVID-19.

V usage is TRBV9 and J usage is TRBJ2-7; D may be TRBD2 (6 bases). The CDR3 loop spans 14 amino acids. Trimming shortened V by 0 bases and J by 4 bases, and 11 bases separated the two germline ends. Germline CDR1 is SGDLS and CDR2 is YYNGEE. CDR3 bases: TGTGCCAGCAGCGTAGGTACGGGAGTGTACGAGCAGTACTTC. It specifies CASSVGTGVYEQYF.

This clone has a single count. The chain employs TRBV4-2 and TRBJ2-1; D is unclear. The CDR3 extends over 12 amino acids. With 5 bases removed from V and 6 bases from J, the gap between germline ends came to 8 bases. Germline CDR1 LGHNA, CDR2 YNFKEQ. The CDR3 protein is CASSVQSNEQFF. For the CDR3, the DNA is TGTGCCAGCAGCGTACAAAGCAATGAGCAGTTCTTC.

The V gene is TRBV28, the J gene TRBJ1-3; 7 bases map to TRBD1. The V segment lost 7 bases and the J segment 0 bases; nucleotides outside the gene matches: 15. Germline values: CDR1 MDHEN, CDR2 SYDVKM. The CDR3 runs 18 residues. The CDR3 DNA is TGTGCCAGCACCCCCCCAGGGGGACATAACCCCTCTGGAAACACCATATATTTT. Residues: CASTPPGGHNPSGNTIYF.

The chain recombines TRBV6-5 with TRBJ2-2, with D unresolved. The CDR3 runs to 14 residues. V was clipped by 4 bases and J by 4 bases, with 10 bases between them. Germline assignment: CDR1 MNHEY and CDR2 SVGAGI. The chain's CDR3 is CASSSRWSTGELFF. CDR3 DNA sequence: TGTGCCAGCAGTTCCCGGTGGAGCACCGGGGAGCTGTTTTTT.

The chain has TRBV7-9 and TRBJ1-2, with 10 bases aligning to TRBD1. CDR1 SEHNR and CDR2 FQNEAQ come from the germline V gene (reference sequence). This CDR3 comprises 14 residues. V lost 5 bases to trimming and J lost 4 bases; unmatched junction nucleotides: 4. The DNA of the CDR3 is TGTGCCAGCAGCCCGGGACAGGGGATCTATGGCTACACCTTC. As protein: CASSPGQGIYGYTF. Full variable domain (outside the CDR3, taken from reference TRBV7-9 and TRBJ1-2): DTGVSQNPRHKITKRGQNVTFRCDPISEHNRLYWYRQTLGQGPEFLTYFQNEAQLEKSRLLSDRFSAERPKGSFSTLEIQRTEQGDSAMYLCASSPGQGIYGYTFGSGTRLTVV.

V and J are TRBV10-3 and TRBJ2-3; 7 nucleotides match TRBD1. CDR1 is ENHRY, CDR2 SYGVKD, per germline. The length of the CDR3 is 13 residues. The J segment lost 6 bases and the V segment lost 7 bases, leaving 7 bases of the junction unmatched. DNA for the CDR3: TGTGCCATCAACCGCGAGGGGGCTGATACGCAGTATTTT. Its protein is CAINREGADTQYF.

This clone came up many times. The genes are TRBV6-6 and TRBJ2-5; TRBD1 aligns across 8 bases. With V trimmed by 5 bases and J by 4 bases, 12 bases remained unmatched. In germline, CDR1 is MNHNY, CDR2 SVGAGI (reference sequence). The CDR3 length is 16 residues. The CDR3 coding sequence is TGTGCCAGCAGTCGATCCTCCGGGACAGGAGGAGAGACCCAGTACTTC. This translates into CASSRSSGTGGETQYF.

The CDR3 reads CASSLAGLADNEQFF. CDR3 bases: TGCGCCAGCAGCTTGGCCGGCCTAGCGGACAATGAGCAGTTCTTC. V and J are TRBV5-1 and TRBJ2-1, with 7 bases fitting TRBD2. V shed 0 bases, J shed 5 bases, and the junction held 5 bases outside the gene matches. CDR1 and CDR2 from the germline V gene are SGHRS and YFSETQ. This CDR3 comprises 15 residues.

The chain links TRBV4-2 to TRBJ2-1, with 11 bases identical to TRBD2. CDR3 length: 18 residues. V was clipped by 0 bases and J by 6 bases; unmatched bases: 10. Looked up from germline, CDR1 is LGHNA and CDR2 is YNFKEQ. The CDR3 spells CASSQDGIAGGSGNEQFF. The CDR3 DNA sequence: TGTGCCAGCAGCCAAGATGGGATAGCGGGAGGGTCGGGCAATGAGCAGTTCTTC.

This chain uses TRBV4-1 with TRBJ1-1; D gene unclear. Germline loops: CDR1 MGHRA, CDR2 YSYEKL. The germline V and J ends were trimmed by 1 base and 5 bases, with 14 bases remaining between them. This CDR3 contains 15 residues. The CDR3 nucleotides are TGCGCCAGCAGCCAAGTCCTTAGGGAGGGAACTGAAGCTTTCTTT. It codes for CASSQVLREGTEAFF.

V is TRBV19 and J is TRBJ2-6; possible D gene TRBD1, 5 bases. V lost 6 bases and J lost 0, with 9 bases in between. Germline assignment: CDR1 LNHDA and CDR2 SQIVND (reference sequence). The CDR3 is 15 residues long. The CDR3 reads CASRTAYSGANVLTF. DNA for the CDR3: TGTGCCAGTAGGACAGCATACTCTGGGGCCAACGTCCTGACTTTC.

The rearrangement joins TRBV27 to TRBJ2-7; 7 bases are a match to TRBD1. V lost 6 bases to trimming and J lost 2 bases; unmatched junction nucleotides: 10. CDR1 is MNHEY, CDR2 SMNVEV, per germline (reference sequence). The CDR3 totals 15 residues. CDR3 DNA sequence: TGTGCCAGCAGCCCTACCGGGACAGAAGCCTACGAGCAGTACTTC. Protein sequence: CASSPTGTEAYEQYF.

The table lists this clone with a few counts. The genes are TRBV6-5 and TRBJ2-7, with 7 bases lining up with TRBD1. CDR3 length: 14 residues. V was pared by 2 bases and J by 0 bases, with 1 base of the junction left unmatched. The germline CDR1 and CDR2 sequences are MNHEY and SVGAGI. DNA for the CDR3: TGTGCCAGCAGTTACCGGGACAGCTCCTACGAGCAGTACTTC. It specifies CASSYRDSSYEQYF.

This sequence joins TRBV30 and TRBJ2-1, with 7 bases lining up with TRBD2. The CDR3 totals 14 residues. The germline V gene has CDR1 GTSNPN and CDR2 SVGIG (reference sequence). V was pared by 3 bases and J by 7 bases, with 9 bases of the junction left unmatched. This chain's CDR3 is CAWRRAGVRNEQFF. The CDR3 DNA sequence: TGTGCCTGGAGACGGGCGGGAGTCCGAAATGAGCAGTTCTTC. Based on the CDR3 plus reference TRBV30 and TRBJ2-1, the full variable domain is SQTIHQWPATLVQPVGSPLSLECTVEGTSNPNLYWYRQAAGRGLQLLFYSVGIGQISSEVPQNLSASRPQDRQFILSSKKLLLSDSGFYLCAWRRAGVRNEQFFGPGTRLTVL.

The chain uses TRBV28 and TRBJ2-1; the D is unclear. There are 11 residues in the CDR3. Trimming removed 3 bases from V and 9 bases from J, with 6 bases in between. Germline CDR1 MDHEN, CDR2 SYDVKM. For the CDR3, the DNA is TGTGCCAGCAGTTTCAGTCCTGAGCAGTTCTTC. It encodes CASSFSPEQFF.

The chain recombines TRBV9 with TRBJ2-6, with 10 bases lining up with TRBD1. After removal of 3 bases from V and 1 base from J, the junction contained 4 bases not matched to a gene. This CDR3 contains 17 residues. Germline V gene sequence: CDR1 SGDLS, CDR2 YYNGEE. The CDR3 coding sequence is TGTGCCAGCAGCGCGACAGGGGGCTTGTCTGGGGCCAACGTCCTGACTTTC. Its protein product is CASSATGGLSGANVLTF.